The text below deals with one T cell receptor (beta chain). The data were obtained in a study of blood T cell repertoires in COVID-19. Here immunoSEQ multiplex PCR was the method, and the copy in TCRdb shows in-frame clones only, minus some. The data hold roughly 200,000 clones, with around 82% observed a single time. The J segment lost 5 bases and the V segment lost 5 bases, leaving 9 bases of the junction unmatched. Germline lookup yields CDR1 SQVTM and CDR2 ANQGSEA. The CDR3 consists of 13 residues. Sequencing was carried out using peripheral blood. This chain connects TRBV29-1 to TRBJ2-7; 7 bases are a match to TRBD1. The TCR comes from a man aged 50-59 years with active or convalescent COVID-19. The chain's CDR3 is CSVRSDRPHEQYF. CDR3 nucleotides: TGCAGCGTTCGTTCGGACAGGCCCCACGAGCAGTACTTC.